The clone carrying this TCR beta chain was seen at least ten times. The antigen remains undetermined. The sample originates from a study of beta chain features in type 1 diabetes. Isolation of CD4+ naive, central memory, regulatory and stem cell-like memory cells was achieved by sorting via CD45RO/CCR7/CD25/CD127/CD95/CD27. The authors reverse transcribed all of the isolated RNA, so sequencing captured expressed TCRB transcripts. It was found that naive, central memory and regulatory T cell samples averaged around 3.6 million reads. This table comes from immunoSEQ multiplex PCR, and its TCRdb copy is limited to in-frame clones, with some not included. The sample contains 200,000 to 250,000 clones, 27% of which appear only once. Study results and limitations: In all four CD4+ subsets, TCRB CDR3 length was significantly, moderately reduced in type 1 diabetes. In comparison with healthy donors, patients had naive, central memory and Treg TCRB repertoires that appeared more similar.

The sequence came from a man younger than 40 in good health. The specimen was central memory CD4+ T cells from blood.

This CDR3 is CAISLGTGGRTDTQYF. The CDR3 DNA follows: TGTGCCATCAGTTTGGGGACGGGCGGAAGGACAGATACGCAGTATTTT. The chain couples TRBV10-3 to TRBJ2-3, with D tentatively TRBD1 or TRBD2 (5 bases each). The germline CDR1 and CDR2 sequences are ENHRY and SYGVKD. The length of the CDR3 is 16 residues. V was clipped by 5 bases and J by 3 bases, with 18 bases between them.